This entry concerns a single T cell receptor beta chain. The junction differs from germline at one of its ends, possibly a read error. CDR3 size: 16 residues. Germline V gives CDR1 MNHEY, CDR2 SMNVEV (reference sequence). This sample was taken from a study of cytomegalovirus exposure and HLA in healthy donors. Study-level information: Roughly 180 million T cells yielded around 100 million unique TCR beta sequences, as an earlier analysis found.

The PCR used 60 Vbeta and 13 Jbeta primers. This table comes from immunoSEQ multiplex PCR, and its TCRdb copy is limited to in-frame clones, with some not included. In the table there are about 170,000 clones, around 80% of which are singletons. In nominal health when sampled, donors likely had unrecorded immune exposures nonetheless. The chain is built from TRBV27 and TRBJ2-7; 7 nucleotides line up with TRBD2. The sequencing input was PBMCs. This clonotype was sampled from a woman in her twenties or thirties in good health and CMV-seropositive. The CDR3 DNA is TGTGCCAGCAGCACCCCGGGTAGCGGGCGCTCCTACGAGCAGTGCTTC. Encoded protein: CASSTPGSGRSYEQCF.